The present T cell receptor beta chain was sequenced within a study of post-analysis software for immune sequencing data. cDNA libraries of TCR beta carried unique molecular identifiers. Researchers reported 400,000 to 550,000 cDNA molecules coming from roughly 1 to 10 million T cells. TCRdb ran MiXCR on the PCR reads and lists one entry per CDR3 protein. The sample shows hundreds of thousands of distinct CDR3 sequences, around 27% of them seen only once. Study-wide results and caveats: Patients showed TRBV5-6, TRBV5-1 and TRBV20-1 among five TRBV segments more frequent than in controls.

CDR1 is MNHNY and CDR2 is SVGAGI in the germline V gene (reference sequence). This CDR3 region has 12 residues. Trimming removed 8 bases from V and 4 bases from J, with 9 bases in between. Of note for this clonotype: Antigen: not known.

The sequence derives from a girl aged 10 to 17 with multiple sclerosis. Input material: blood. The chain uses TRBV6-6 and TRBJ2-4; D call uncertain. The CDR3 reads CASGSRKNIQYF. CDR3 DNA sequence: TGTGCCAGCGGATCCAGAAAAAACATTCAGTACTTC.